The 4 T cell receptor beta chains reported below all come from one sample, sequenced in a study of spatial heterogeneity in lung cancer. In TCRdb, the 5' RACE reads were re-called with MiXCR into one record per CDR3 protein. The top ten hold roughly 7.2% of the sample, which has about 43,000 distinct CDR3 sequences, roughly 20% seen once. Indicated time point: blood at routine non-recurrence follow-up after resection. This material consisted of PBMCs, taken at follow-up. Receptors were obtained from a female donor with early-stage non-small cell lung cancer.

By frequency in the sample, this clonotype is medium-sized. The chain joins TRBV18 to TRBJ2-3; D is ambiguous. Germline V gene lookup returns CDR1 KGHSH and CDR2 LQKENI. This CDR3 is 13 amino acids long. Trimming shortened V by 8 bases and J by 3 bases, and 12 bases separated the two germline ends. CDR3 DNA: TGTGCCAGCAGCCCCCCCAGTACAGATACGCAGTATTTT. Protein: CASSPPSTDTQYF. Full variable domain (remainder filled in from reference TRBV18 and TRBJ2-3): NAGVMQNPRHLVRRRGQEARLRCSPMKGHSHVYWYRQLPEEGLKFMVYLQKENIIDESGMPKERFSAEFPKEGPSILRIQQVVRGDSAAYFCASSPPSTDTQYFGPGTRLTVL.

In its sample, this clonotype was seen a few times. CDR3 sequence (DNA): TGTGCCAGCAGCGACTGGACTAGCGGATACGGGGAGCTGTTTTTT. This sequence encodes CASSDWTSGYGELFF. The chain carries TRBV21-1 and TRBJ2-2; the D call in the table, TRBD2, was not verified against the DNA. TRBV21-1 is marked as a pseudogene. This CDR3 is 15 amino acids long.

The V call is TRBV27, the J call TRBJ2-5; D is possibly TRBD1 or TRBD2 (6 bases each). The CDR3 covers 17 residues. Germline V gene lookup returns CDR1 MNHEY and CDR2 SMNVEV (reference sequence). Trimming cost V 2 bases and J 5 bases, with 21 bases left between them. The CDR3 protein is CASSLRASLRGRETQYF. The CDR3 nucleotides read TGTGCCAGCAGTTTAAGGGCATCTTTACGGGGGCGGGAGACCCAGTACTTC.

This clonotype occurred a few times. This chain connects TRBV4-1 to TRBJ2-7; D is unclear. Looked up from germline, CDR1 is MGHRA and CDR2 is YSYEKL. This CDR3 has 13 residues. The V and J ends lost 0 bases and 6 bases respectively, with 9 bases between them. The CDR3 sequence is CASSQDWGSEQYV. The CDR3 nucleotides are TGCGCCAGCAGCCAAGACTGGGGTAGCGAGCAGTACGTC.